These 24 T cell receptor beta chains share one sample of origin, sequenced in a study of response to subunit inactivated influenza vaccine. MiXCR was run by TCRdb on the RT-PCR reads, yielding one entry per CDR3 protein. The sample includes approximately 730,000 distinct CDR3 sequences, approximately 15% of them seen just once. The sample in question was PBMCs from blood, obtained 14 to 15 days before vaccination. The receptor source for this set is a middle-aged man who received an inactivated influenza vaccine.

This clonotype has more than one count but fewer than ten. The V and J genes are TRBV11-2 and TRBJ1-5; the D is unclear. The CDR3 spans 17 residues. Between the trimmed V and J ends, which lost 0 bases and 0 bases, there was a span of 12 bases. Germline CDR1 reads SGHAT; CDR2 reads FQNNGV. CDR3 coding DNA: TGTGCCAGCAGCTTAGAGACCTACGGTTATAGCAATCAGCCCCAGCATTTT. It specifies CASSLETYGYSNQPQHF.

The rearrangement uses TRBV7-6 and TRBJ2-7; maybe TRBD2 (5 bases). The CDR3 runs to 14 residues. The germline gives CDR1 SGHVS, CDR2 FNYEAQ. V was pared by 2 bases and J by 5 bases, with 13 bases between. The CDR3 coding sequence is TGTGCCAGCAGCTTAAAGATTGGGAGAAACGAGCAGTACTTC. This sequence encodes CASSLKIGRNEQYF.

This clonotype was seen many times. The junction differs from germline at one of its ends, possibly a read error. This rearrangement joins TRBV5-1 to TRBJ1-1, with TRBD1 matching 7 bases. This CDR3 is 13 amino acids long. CDR1 is SGHRS, CDR2 YFSETQ, per germline. The CDR3 coding sequence is TGTGCCAGCAGTACAACAGGGGACACTGAAGCTTTCTTT. Protein: CASSTTGDTEAFF.

V gene TRBV12-3 or TRBV12-4 combines with J gene TRBJ2-6, with D unclear. The V end was cut by 6 bases, the J end by 4 bases, with 10 bases between. The CDR3 runs 14 residues. The CDR3 DNA reads as TGTGCCAGCAGCAAGGGAACCGGGGCCAACGTCCTGACTTTC. Its translation: CASSKGTGANVLTF.

This clonotype was seen only a few times. The chain recombines TRBV2 with TRBJ2-1; 7 bases line up with TRBD1. V shed 5 bases, J shed 4 bases, and the junction held 8 bases outside the gene matches. Germline V gene sequence: CDR1 SNHLY, CDR2 FYNNEI. The CDR3 runs 15 residues. CDR3: CASSLDRVGYNEQFF. The CDR3 coding sequence is TGTGCCAGCAGTCTAGACAGGGTGGGGTACAATGAGCAGTTCTTC.

The chain is built from TRBV4-1 and TRBJ2-3; D possibly corresponds to TRBD2 (5 bases). The CDR3 totals 16 residues. Between the trimmed V and J ends, which lost 1 base and 3 bases, there was a span of 14 bases. The V gene's germline CDR1 is MGHRA and CDR2 YSYEKL. CDR3 nucleotide sequence: TGCGCCAGCAGCCAAGGTTGGGAGACTACAACAGATACGCAGTATTTT. Its translation is CASSQGWETTTDTQYF.

Many counts were recorded for this clonotype. This sequence joins TRBV7-2 and TRBJ1-1; no firm D call. V shed 5 bases and J shed 1 base, with 11 bases lying between them. Germline-derived CDR1 and CDR2 are SGHTA and FQGNSA. This CDR3 is 14 amino acids long. The CDR3 reads CASSTRQGNTEAFF. CDR3 sequence (DNA): TGTGCCAGCAGCACCCGGCAAGGGAACACTGAAGCTTTCTTT.

Only a few counts were recorded for this clonotype. This chain uses TRBV21-1 with TRBJ1-6. TRBV21-1 is flagged as a pseudogene. This CDR3 region has 16 residues. The CDR3 coding sequence is TGTGCCAGCAGCAAACGGGGGGCCAAGAATAATTCACCCCTCCACTTT. Translated, it gives CASSKRGAKNNSPLHF.

The gene calls are TRBV6-2 or TRBV6-3 and TRBJ2-5, with a weak D call TRBD2 (5 bases). The germline gives CDR1 MNHEY, CDR2 SVGEGT. The CDR3 consists of 15 residues. Trimming left V 0 bases short and J 7 bases short, with 15 bases between. CDR3 sequence reads: CASSYSVGRGRTQYF. As DNA, the CDR3 is TGTGCCAGCAGTTACTCGGTTGGGAGAGGCCGGACCCAGTACTTC.

The chain carries TRBV6-5 and TRBJ2-1; TRBD1 matches at 8 bases. Trimming cost V 2 bases and J 7 bases; bases outside gene matches: 10. The CDR3 is 16 amino acids. Per germline, CDR1 MNHEY and CDR2 SVGAGI. The chain's CDR3 is CASSYGMAGGFNEQFF. In DNA form, the CDR3 reads TGTGCCAGCAGTTACGGGATGGCAGGGGGCTTTAATGAGCAGTTCTTC.

The chain carries TRBV13 and TRBJ2-5, with D maybe TRBD1 (6 bases). The CDR3 is 14 residues long. The germline V gene encodes CDR1 PRHDT and CDR2 FYEKMQ (reference sequence). Trimming left V 2 bases short and J 3 bases short, with 10 bases between. The CDR3 sequence is CASSLSNREETQYF. In DNA, the CDR3 is TGTGCCAGCAGCTTAAGCAACAGGGAAGAGACCCAGTACTTC. Complete variable domain (other parts from reference TRBV13 and TRBJ2-5): AAGVIQSPRHLIKEKRETATLKCYPIPRHDTVYWYQQGPGQDPQFLISFYEKMQSDKGSIPDRFSAQQFSDYHSELNMSSLELGDSALYFCASSLSNREETQYFGPGTRLLVL.

This chain connects TRBV12-3 or TRBV12-4 to TRBJ1-5; TRBD1 aligns across 8 bases. J was trimmed by 1 base and V by 5 bases; bases with no gene match: 4. The CDR3 extends over 15 amino acids. The CDR3 sequence is CASSDRGGSNQPQHF. CDR3 DNA sequence: TGTGCCAGCAGTGACAGGGGAGGAAGCAATCAGCCCCAGCATTTT.

In this sample, this clonotype turned up a few times. The V gene is TRBV7-8, the J gene TRBJ1-5, with D possibly being TRBD1 (6 bases). The CDR3 has 14 amino acids. Trimming left V 2 bases short and J 8 bases short, with 13 bases between. Germline V gene lookup returns CDR1 SGHVS and CDR2 FQNEAQ. The CDR3 loop is CASSLSRGREPQHF. In DNA, the CDR3 is TGTGCCAGCAGCTTAAGCAGGGGCCGGGAGCCCCAGCATTTT. The variable domain in full, with the rest retrieved from reference TRBV7-8 and TRBJ1-5, is GAGVSQSPRYKVAKRGQDVALRCDPISGHVSLFWYQQALGQGPEFLTYFQNEAQLDKSGLPSDRFFAERPEGSVSTLKIQRTQQEDSAVYLCASSLSRGREPQHFGDGTRLSIL.

This chain links TRBV20-1 with TRBJ1-2, with 8 positions matching TRBD1. Losses at the gene ends were 6 bases for V and 3 bases for J; bases not matched to a gene: 9. CDR3 length: 14 residues. CDR1 is DFQATT, CDR2 SNEGSKA, per germline (reference sequence). For the CDR3, the DNA is TGCAGTGCAAATAGTTACAGGGGGTACTATGGCTACACCTTC. It codes for CSANSYRGYYGYTF.

The sample holds many counts of this clonotype. The chain employs TRBV6-1 and TRBJ2-7; 9 nucleotides line up with TRBD1. Germline V gene sequence: CDR1 MNHNS, CDR2 SASEGT. Trimming at V came to 6 bases and at J to 2 bases, leaving 8 bases not matched to a gene. The CDR3 is made up of 15 amino acids. The CDR3 DNA is TGTGCCAGCAGCCCGGGACAGGGCTTTACCTACGAGCAGTACTTC. Protein sequence: CASSPGQGFTYEQYF.

The chain links TRBV7-2 to TRBJ2-5; 7 nucleotides agree with TRBD1. From germline, CDR1 is SGHTA and CDR2 FQGNSA. The CDR3 is 15 amino acids. Losses at the gene ends were 1 base for V and 5 bases for J; bases not matched to a gene: 7. CDR3 residues: CASSLGRGRLETQYF. As DNA, the CDR3 is TGTGCCAGCAGCTTAGGAAGGGGGCGTCTGGAGACCCAGTACTTC.

The table lists this clonotype with a few counts. V usage is TRBV7-9 and J usage is TRBJ2-3; 8 bases fit TRBD1. Per the germline V gene, CDR1 is SEHNR and CDR2 is FQNEAQ (reference sequence). The V and J ends lost 5 bases and 0 bases, in that order; junction bases with no gene match: 10. The CDR3 sequence is 17 residues long. The CDR3 DNA sequence: TGTGCCAGCAGCAAAATACACAGGGGGACTAGCACAGATACGCAGTATTTT. Amino acids: CASSKIHRGTSTDTQYF. Full variable domain (outside the CDR3, taken from reference TRBV7-9 and TRBJ2-3): DTGVSQNPRHKITKRGQNVTFRCDPISEHNRLYWYRQTLGQGPEFLTYFQNEAQLEKSRLLSDRFSAERPKGSFSTLEIQRTEQGDSAMYLCASSKIHRGTSTDTQYFGPGTRLTVL.

This clonotype was observed a few times. The rearrangement joins TRBV9 to TRBJ1-5, with D tentatively TRBD1 (5 bases). From germline, CDR1 is SGDLS and CDR2 YYNGEE. CDR3 size: 15 residues. V shed 2 bases and J shed 5 bases, with 14 bases lying between them. This CDR3 reads CASSVRDGPYQPQHF. CDR3 bases: TGTGCCAGCAGCGTCCGGGACGGACCGTATCAGCCCCAGCATTTT.

V usage is TRBV4-3 and J usage is TRBJ2-7; 9 positions match TRBD1. The CDR3 runs to 17 residues. The ends lost 0 bases at V and 3 bases at J; junction bases unmatched: 9. Germline V gene lookup returns CDR1 LGHNA and CDR2 YSLEER. CDR3 coding DNA: TGCGCCAGCAGCCAAGAGGTTGGGGACAGGGTTTTCTACGAGCAGTACTTC. The encoded protein is CASSQEVGDRVFYEQYF.

The chain uses TRBV7-6 and TRBJ2-5; TRBD2 is a possible D gene (5 bases). Germline V gene lookup returns CDR1 SGHVS and CDR2 FNYEAQ. The CDR3 has 15 residues. The V and J ends lost 5 bases and 2 bases respectively, with 15 bases between them. CDR3 residues: CASSPNSGMQETQYF. CDR3 bases: TGTGCCAGCAGCCCAAACTCCGGGATGCAAGAGACCCAGTACTTC. Based on the CDR3 plus reference TRBV7-6 and TRBJ2-5, the full variable domain is GAGVSQSPRYKVTKRGQDVALRCDPISGHVSLYWYRQALGQGPEFLTYFNYEAQQDKSGLPNDRFSAERPEGSISTLTIQRTEQRDSAMYRCASSPNSGMQETQYFGPGTRLLVL.

In this sample, this clonotype turned up a few times. V is TRBV6-1 and J is TRBJ1-5, with D perhaps TRBD1 (5 bases). The CDR3 has 15 amino acids. Germline V gene data show CDR1 as MNHNS and CDR2 as SASEGT. Trimming left V 6 bases short and J 5 bases short, with 17 bases between. This CDR3 reads CASRESGTGYQPQHF. The CDR3 region has the DNA TGTGCCAGCAGAGAGTCCGGGACGGGATATCAGCCCCAGCATTTT.

V is TRBV20-1 and J is TRBJ2-3; TRBD1 matches at 7 bases. CDR1 and CDR2 (germline): DFQATT, SNEGSKA (reference sequence). Trimming cost V 6 bases and J 2 bases; bases outside gene matches: 5. This CDR3 region has 13 residues. In DNA, the CDR3 is TGCAGTGCCGGGACAGCCAACACAGATACGCAGTATTTT. Translated: CSAGTANTDTQYF.

CDR3 region: CASSQGQGADEQFF. In DNA form, the CDR3 reads TGCGCCAGCAGCCAAGGACAGGGGGCAGATGAGCAGTTCTTC. The chain recombines TRBV4-3 with TRBJ2-1; 10 bases fit TRBD1. Germline values: CDR1 LGHNA, CDR2 YSLEER. The CDR3 loop spans 14 amino acids. Trimming took 1 base from V and 8 from J; bases not matched to a gene: 2.

This clonotype was counted ten times or more. The V and J genes are TRBV5-1 and TRBJ2-5; perhaps TRBD1 as D (6 bases). The CDR3 covers 14 residues. Germline V lookup: CDR1 SGHRS, CDR2 YFSETQ. Trimming left V 5 bases short and J 0 bases short, with 11 bases between. The CDR3 sequence: CASSSGTNQETQYF. The CDR3 region has the DNA TGCGCCAGCAGTAGTGGGACAAACCAAGAGACCCAGTACTTC. Full variable domain (rest looked up from reference TRBV5-1 and TRBJ2-5): KAGVTQTPRYLIKTRGQQVTLSCSPISGHRSVSWYQQTPGQGLQFLFEYFSETQRNKGNFPGRFSGRQFSNSRSEMNVSTLELGDSALYLCASSSGTNQETQYFGPGTRLLVL.